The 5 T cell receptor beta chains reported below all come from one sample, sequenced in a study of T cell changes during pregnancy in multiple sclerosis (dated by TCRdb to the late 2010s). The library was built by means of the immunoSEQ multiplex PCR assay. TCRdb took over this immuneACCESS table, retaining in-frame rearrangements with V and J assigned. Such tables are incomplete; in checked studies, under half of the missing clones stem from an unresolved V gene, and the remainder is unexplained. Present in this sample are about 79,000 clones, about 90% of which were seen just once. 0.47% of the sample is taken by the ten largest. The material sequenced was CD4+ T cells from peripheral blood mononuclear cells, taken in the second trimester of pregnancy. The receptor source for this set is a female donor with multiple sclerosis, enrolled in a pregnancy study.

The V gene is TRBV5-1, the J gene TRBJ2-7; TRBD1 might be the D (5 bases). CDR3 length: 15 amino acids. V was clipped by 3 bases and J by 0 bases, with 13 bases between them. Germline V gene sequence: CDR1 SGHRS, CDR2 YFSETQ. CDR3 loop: CASSSPDSSSYEQYF. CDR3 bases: TGCGCCAGCAGCTCGCCCGACAGTTCCTCCTACGAGCAGTACTTC.

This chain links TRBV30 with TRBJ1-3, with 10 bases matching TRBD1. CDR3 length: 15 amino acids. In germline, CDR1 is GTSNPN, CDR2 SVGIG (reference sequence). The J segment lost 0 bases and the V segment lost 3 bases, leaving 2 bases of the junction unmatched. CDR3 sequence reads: CAWSRDRGSGNTIYF. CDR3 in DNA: TGTGCCTGGAGCAGGGACAGGGGCTCTGGAAACACCATATATTTT. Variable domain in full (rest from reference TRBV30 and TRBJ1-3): SQTIHQWPATLVQPVGSPLSLECTVEGTSNPNLYWYRQAAGRGLQLLFYSVGIGQISSEVPQNLSASRPQDRQFILSSKKLLLSDSGFYLCAWSRDRGSGNTIYFGEGSWLTVV.

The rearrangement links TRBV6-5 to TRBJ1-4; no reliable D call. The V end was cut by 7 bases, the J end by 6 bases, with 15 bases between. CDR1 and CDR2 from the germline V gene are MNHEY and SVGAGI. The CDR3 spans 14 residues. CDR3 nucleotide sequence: TGTGCCAGCAAGTCTGGCTGGCTGGATGAAAAACTGTTTTTT. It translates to CASKSGWLDEKLFF.

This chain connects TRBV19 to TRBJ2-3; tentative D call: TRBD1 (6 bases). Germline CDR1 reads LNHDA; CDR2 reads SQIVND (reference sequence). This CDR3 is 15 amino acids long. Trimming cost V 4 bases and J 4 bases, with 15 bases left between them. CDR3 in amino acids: CASSTGVASADTQYF. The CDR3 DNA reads TGTGCCAGTAGTACAGGGGTGGCCAGTGCAGATACGCAGTATTTT.

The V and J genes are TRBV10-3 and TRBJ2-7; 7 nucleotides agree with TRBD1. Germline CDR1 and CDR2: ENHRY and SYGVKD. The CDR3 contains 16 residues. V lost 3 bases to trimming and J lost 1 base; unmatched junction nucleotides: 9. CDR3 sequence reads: CAISDTYRGKSYEQYF. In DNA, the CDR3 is TGTGCCATCAGTGATACCTACAGGGGCAAGTCCTACGAGCAGTACTTC.